This TCR beta chain was found in a study of high-grade serous ovarian cancer treatment subgroups. General observations from the study: Bulk tumor TCR sequencing gave no spatial information.

Unmatched junction bases numbered 7, after V lost 0 bases and J lost 1 base. The CDR3 has 17 amino acids. Per the germline V gene, CDR1 is GTSNPN and CDR2 is SVGIG (reference sequence). As regards this clone: The target antigen is unknown.

Sequenced by immunoSEQ multiplex PCR; TCRdb stores in-frame clones only, minus some. The sample shows about 6,200 clones, 75% to 85% of them seen only once. The tumor samples were collected prior to definitive surgery or chemotherapy. Source material: tumor tissue. The rearrangement links TRBV30 to TRBJ1-5, with 9 bases that match TRBD1. The sequence was obtained from a human donor with high-grade serous ovarian cancer. The CDR3 coding sequence is TGTGCCTGGAGTGTTTCAAGGGGGACAGGGAGCAATCAGCCCCAGCATTTT. Its protein is CAWSVSRGTGSNQPQHF.